This T cell receptor beta chain appears in the sequencing data of a study of radiotherapy plus CTLA-4 blockade in lung cancer. Study information: There were objective responses in 18% of patients, and around 30% had disease control.

In the case of this clone: Its antigen remains unknown.

Sequenced by immunoSEQ multiplex PCR; TCRdb stores in-frame clones only, minus some. The profile covers 62,000 or so clones, with about 80% appearing a single time and 8.5% to 10% taken by the ten largest. Focal radiation plus CTLA-4 blockade with ipilimumab was given to patients with chemo-refractory metastatic non-small-cell lung cancer. Germline assignment: CDR1 SGHTA and CDR2 FQGNSA. The CDR3 totals 13 residues. V was cut by 4 bases and J by 3 bases, with 9 bases left in between. Findings and limits, study-wide: After treatment with radiotherapy plus ipilimumab, TCR clones that came from the tumor expanded in blood. Early blood T cell clone changes and increased post-radiation serum interferon-beta were reportedly the strongest response predictors.

V gene TRBV7-2 combines with J gene TRBJ1-1, with D unclear. This specimen consisted of peripheral blood, obtained from a patient treated with radiotherapy plus ipilimumab. The receptor was derived from a human donor with non-small cell lung cancer who had a complete response to radiotherapy plus ipilimumab. CDR3 sequence reads: CASSSLRDTEAFF. The CDR3 nucleotides read TGTGCCAGCAGCTCACTCCGGGACACTGAAGCTTTCTTT.